This T cell receptor (beta chain) was sequenced during a study of blood T cell repertoires in COVID-19. Study at large: Spain, Italy and the United States supplied samples that represented acute and convalescent COVID-19. Sample material is recorded as cDNA or gDNA derived from T cells, B-cell-depleted T cells, or PBMCs.

Authors' processing steps: Nucleated cell number was recorded as an estimate derived from reference gene primer amplification. Profiling relied on immunoSEQ multiplex PCR, and the TCRdb table lists in-frame clones only, not all of them. V and J calls plus clone size are reproduced from that table; the DNA served to infer D and trimming. The data contain about 140,000 clones, approximately 78% of them singletons. The CDR3 sequence is 11 residues long. Germline lookup yields CDR1 SGHDT and CDR2 YYEEEE. V lost 4 bases to trimming and J lost 10 bases, with 9 bases between them. The receptor was derived from a man aged 60 to 69 who had recovered from COVID-19. Material: peripheral blood. The rearrangement joins TRBV5-6 to TRBJ2-1; D not resolved. The CDR3 DNA follows: TGTGCCAGCAGCACCGCGGAGGAGCAGTTCTTC. Encoded protein: CASSTAEEQFF.